The 22 T cell receptor beta chains presented below share a single source sample, sequenced in a study of OX40 agonist ivuxolimab in advanced cancers. Produced via immunoSEQ multiplex PCR; TCRdb's table is partial and in-frame only. The repertoire includes 80,000 or so clones, 80% to 95% of them detected once, and approximately 1.8% sits in the top ten. This specimen was CD4+ or CD8+ T cells sorted from blood, taken in a trial of the OX40 agonist ivuxolimab. These receptors came from an adult with an advanced solid tumor such as melanoma, head and neck, liver or kidney cancer.

J is TRBJ2-7 and V is TRBV11-3; the D is unclear. This CDR3 is 16 amino acids long. V was clipped by 1 base and J by 6 bases, with 19 bases between them. Per the germline V gene, CDR1 is SGHNT and CDR2 is YENEEA. The CDR3 spells CASSLGSGDFPPEQYF. The CDR3 region has the DNA TGTGCCAGCAGCTTAGGATCAGGAGACTTCCCCCCCGAGCAGTACTTC.

The V gene is TRBV27, the J gene TRBJ2-5, with TRBD2 as a possible D gene (6 bases). The CDR3 length is 13 residues. The V end was cut by 6 bases, the J end by 4 bases, with 12 bases between. Germline values: CDR1 MNHEY, CDR2 SMNVEV (reference sequence). CDR3 sequence reads: CASSRVGGETQYF. The CDR3, as DNA: TGTGCCAGCAGCCGGGTGGGGGGAGAGACCCAGTACTTC.

The genes are TRBV12-5 and TRBJ2-7; D ambiguous. CDR1 and CDR2 (germline): LGHNT, FRNRAP. Trimming removed 1 base from V and 3 bases from J, with 13 bases in between. CDR3 length: 15 residues. The CDR3 loop is CASGLGSGHGYEQYF. DNA for the CDR3: TGTGCTAGTGGTTTGGGGAGTGGGCATGGCTACGAGCAGTACTTC.

This sequence joins TRBV28 and TRBJ2-2, with 7 nucleotides matching TRBD1. Germline values: CDR1 MDHEN, CDR2 SYDVKM. J gave up 5 bases and V 6 bases, and 9 bases lay outside the gene matches. The CDR3 sequence is 15 residues long. CDR3 in amino acids: CASRHGQVVTGELFF. The CDR3 DNA reads TGTGCCAGCAGACACGGACAGGTTGTAACCGGGGAGCTGTTTTTT.

The chain employs TRBV6-1 and TRBJ2-1, with 7 bases matching TRBD1. V was clipped by 6 bases and J by 7 bases; unmatched bases: 6. Germline assignment: CDR1 MNHNS and CDR2 SASEGT. The CDR3 has 13 amino acids. CDR3 DNA: TGTGCCAGCAGAGAGAACAGGGGTAATGAGCAGTTCTTC. Translation: CASRENRGNEQFF.

The rearrangement uses TRBV6-1 and TRBJ2-7, with D possibly being TRBD1 (6 bases). CDR3 length: 15 residues. Germline V gives CDR1 MNHNS, CDR2 SASEGT. Between the trimmed V and J ends, which lost 1 base and 2 bases, there was a span of 12 bases. CDR3 DNA: TGTGCCAGCAGTGAAGGGGCAGGGGCCGCCTACGAGCAGTACTTC. This sequence encodes CASSEGAGAAYEQYF.

The V gene is TRBV28, the J gene TRBJ1-2; tentative D call: TRBD1 (5 bases). Germline CDR1 MDHEN, CDR2 SYDVKM. This CDR3 comprises 12 residues. Deletions cut 10 bases from V and 4 bases from J, with 13 bases between. Here the CDR3 reads CATEDTGYGYTF. The DNA of the CDR3 is TGTGCCACCGAGGACACCGGCTATGGCTACACCTTC.

This clone has just one count. This rearrangement joins TRBV7-9 to TRBJ2-3, with D unresolved. Germline V gene sequence: CDR1 SEHNR, CDR2 FQNEAQ (reference sequence). This CDR3 spans 14 amino acids. V was clipped by 0 bases and J by 4 bases, with 8 bases between them. The DNA of the CDR3 is TGTGCCAGCAGCTTAGCAGGCTCGGCAGATACGCAGTATTTT. Its translation: CASSLAGSADTQYF.

The gene calls are TRBV20-1 and TRBJ2-7, with TRBD2 matching 7 bases. Per germline, CDR1 DFQATT and CDR2 SNEGSKA (reference sequence). V was pared by 3 bases and J by 6 bases, with 2 bases of the junction left unmatched. The CDR3 is made up of 11 amino acids. The CDR3 region has the DNA TGCAGTGCTAGCGGGAGGCGCGAGCAGTACTTC. It yields the protein CSASGRREQYF.

This chain connects TRBV19 to TRBJ2-7; the match to TRBD1 covers 11 bases. The CDR3 consists of 14 residues. The germline CDR1 and CDR2 sequences are LNHDA and SQIVND (reference sequence). V shed 3 bases, J shed 2 bases, and the junction held 0 bases outside the gene matches. The DNA of the CDR3 is TGTGCCAGTAGTATGGGACAGGGGGCCTACGAGCAGTACTTC. Residues: CASSMGQGAYEQYF. Full variable domain (rest looked up from reference TRBV19 and TRBJ2-7): DGGITQSPKYLFRKEGQNVTLSCEQNLNHDAMYWYRQDPGQGLRLIYYSQIVNDFQKGDIAEGYSVSREKKESFPLTVTSAQKNPTAFYLCASSMGQGAYEQYFGPGTRLTVT.

V is TRBV15 and J is TRBJ1-4, with a possible D match to TRBD1 (5 bases). V dropped 4 bases and J dropped 4 bases, with 13 bases sitting between them. CDR3 length: 15 amino acids. CDR1 and CDR2 from the germline V gene are LNHNV and YYDKDF (reference sequence). CDR3 coding DNA: TGTGCCACCAGCACCCAGACAGCGAATAATGAAAAACTGTTTTTT. Its protein product is CATSTQTANNEKLFF.

This clone was detected a few times. The chain is built from TRBV30 and TRBJ1-1; D gene ambiguous. The V gene lost 5 bases and the J gene lost 4 bases, with 11 bases spanning the gap. Germline CDR1 is GTSNPN and CDR2 is SVGIG (reference sequence). The CDR3 extends over 12 amino acids. This chain's CDR3 is CAWEAGSTEAFF. The CDR3 region has the DNA TGTGCCTGGGAGGCAGGCAGCACTGAAGCTTTCTTT.

The chain recombines TRBV28 with TRBJ2-5; perhaps TRBD2 as D (5 bases). This CDR3 contains 13 residues. Germline assignment: CDR1 MDHEN and CDR2 SYDVKM. V was clipped by 7 bases and J by 8 bases, with 17 bases between them. The CDR3 loop reads CASIRTGKSTQYF. CDR3 sequence (DNA): TGTGCCAGCATTCGGACGGGAAAGAGTACCCAGTACTTC.

The rearrangement uses TRBV18 and TRBJ1-1, with unresolved D. V was pared by 3 bases and J by 8 bases, with 13 bases between. The V gene's germline CDR1 is KGHSH and CDR2 LQKENI. The CDR3 is made up of 13 amino acids. The CDR3: CASSPNSFNEAFF. Here the CDR3 DNA reads TGTGCCAGCTCACCGAACAGTTTCAACGAAGCTTTCTTT.

The chain combines TRBV19 with TRBJ2-7; D possibly uses TRBD1 or TRBD2 (5 bases each). The V end was cut by 2 bases, the J end by 7 bases, with 12 bases between. CDR3 length: 13 residues. The germline CDR1 and CDR2 sequences are LNHDA and SQIVND (reference sequence). This CDR3 is CASSIYRGEEQYF. CDR3 nucleotide sequence: TGTGCCAGTAGTATATACCGAGGGGAAGAGCAGTACTTC.

The chain combines TRBV15 with TRBJ2-5; possibly TRBD2 for D (6 bases). The CDR3 spans 16 residues. CDR1 is LNHNV and CDR2 is YYDKDF in the germline V gene (reference sequence). V lost 4 bases and J 1 base, leaving 16 bases between the germline ends. The CDR3 protein is CATSTGGAPGQETQYF. DNA for the CDR3: TGTGCCACCAGCACCGGCGGGGCCCCGGGCCAAGAGACCCAGTACTTC. The full variable domain, its missing parts supplied by reference TRBV15 and TRBJ2-5, is DAMVIQNPRYQVTQFGKPVTLSCSQTLNHNVMYWYQQKSSQAPKLLFHYYDKDFNNEADTPDNFQSRRPNTSFCFLDIRSPGLGDTAMYLCATSTGGAPGQETQYFGPGTRLLVL.

The chain is built from TRBV18 and TRBJ1-2; D is unresolved. CDR3 length equals 13 residues. The germline V gene encodes CDR1 KGHSH and CDR2 LQKENI. V was shortened by 3 bases and J by 8 bases, with 13 bases between the two germline ends. For the CDR3, the DNA is TGTGCCAGCTCACCGAAGGGCGAAGGGGGCTACACCTTC. This encodes CASSPKGEGGYTF.

Only a few counts were recorded for this clone. The rearrangement links TRBV5-4 to TRBJ1-1, with 7 bases that match TRBD1. Per germline, CDR1 SGHNT and CDR2 YYREEE (reference sequence). This CDR3 region has 14 residues. V gave up 4 bases and J gave up 0 bases; unmatched junction bases: 3. CDR3 residues: CASSPGQVNTEAFF. CDR3 sequence (DNA): TGTGCCAGCAGCCCCGGACAGGTGAACACTGAAGCTTTCTTT.

The V gene is TRBV28, the J gene TRBJ1-6; 8 bases agree with TRBD1. The junction had 5 bases not matched to a gene; V was cut back by 6 bases and J by 7 bases. The length of the CDR3 is 14 residues. The germline V gene has CDR1 MDHEN and CDR2 SYDVKM. The CDR3 region has the DNA TGTGCCAGCAGGGCGACAGGGGAAAATTCACCCCTCCACTTT. Protein product: CASRATGENSPLHF.

This chain joins TRBV10-3 and TRBJ2-1, with TRBD2 matching over 7 bases. Looked up from germline, CDR1 is ENHRY and CDR2 is SYGVKD. The CDR3 has 20 residues. The V gene end was trimmed by 3 bases and the J gene end by 1 base; junction bases not matched to a gene: 18. CDR3 bases: TGTGCCATCAGTGACTTTAACCTACACCCCTCCGGGGGGTCCTACAATGAGCAGTTCTTC. It is translated as CAISDFNLHPSGGSYNEQFF.

This rearrangement joins TRBV7-2 to TRBJ2-2, with D uncertain. V was cut by 4 bases and J by 7 bases, with 19 bases left in between. The CDR3 totals 16 residues. From germline, CDR1 is SGHTA and CDR2 FQGNSA. DNA of the CDR3: TGTGCCAGCAGCTCCTCCCCACGTGGACCGGTCGGGGAGCTGTTTTTT. Its protein is CASSSSPRGPVGELFF.

V is TRBV7-9 and J is TRBJ2-1; D gene unclear. The CDR3 is 12 amino acids. Germline CDR1 and CDR2: SEHNR and FQNEAQ (reference sequence). V was shortened by 1 base and J by 10 bases, with 8 bases between the two germline ends. The CDR3 reads CASSLDIREQFF. CDR3 coding DNA: TGTGCCAGCAGCTTAGACATCAGGGAGCAGTTCTTC.